This T cell receptor beta chain came from a study of blood T cell repertoires in COVID-19. TCRdb's table, derived via immunoSEQ multiplex PCR, lists solely in-frame clones and lacks some. The sample has fewer than 250,000 clones, over 75% seen once. CDR1 is DFQATT and CDR2 is SNEGSKA in the germline V gene (reference sequence). This CDR3 region has 14 residues. V shed 3 bases and J shed 2 bases, with 10 bases lying between them. This sequence was found in a man in his thirties or forties in a cohort exposed to, infected with or recovered from COVID-19 (not recorded which). The sequencing input was PBMCs or T cells enriched from blood (not recorded which). The chain couples TRBV20-1 to TRBJ1-4; D gene unclear. This CDR3 reads CSASLRGTNEKLFF. DNA for the CDR3: TGCAGTGCTAGTCTCAGAGGGACTAATGAAAAACTGTTTTTT.